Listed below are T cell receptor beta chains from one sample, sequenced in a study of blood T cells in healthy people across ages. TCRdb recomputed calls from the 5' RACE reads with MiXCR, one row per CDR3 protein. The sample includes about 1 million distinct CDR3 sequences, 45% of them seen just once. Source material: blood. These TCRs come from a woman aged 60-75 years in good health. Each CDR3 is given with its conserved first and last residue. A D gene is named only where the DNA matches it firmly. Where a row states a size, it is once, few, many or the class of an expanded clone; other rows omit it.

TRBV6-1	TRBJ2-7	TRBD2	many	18	TGTGCCAGCAGCTCCAGCCTCCCCTTAGCGGGCACCTCCTACGAGCAGTACTTC	CASSSSLPLAGTSYEQYF
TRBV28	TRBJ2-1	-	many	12	TGTGCCAGCACTTTTTCATTCAATGAGCAGTTCTTC	CASTFSFNEQFF
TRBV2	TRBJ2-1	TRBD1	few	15	TGTGCCAGCAGTTCCGGGACAGGGAATGGGAATGAGCAGTTCTTC	CASSSGTGNGNEQFF
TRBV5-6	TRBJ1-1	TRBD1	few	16	TGTGCCAGCACCGTTCTCTCCGGGACAGGTGGAACTGAAGCTTTCTTT	CASTVLSGTGGTEAFF
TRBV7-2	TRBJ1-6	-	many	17	TGTGCCAGCAGCTTAACCCCGGCAGGGAGGAGAAATTCACCCCTCCACTTT	CASSLTPAGRRNSPLHF
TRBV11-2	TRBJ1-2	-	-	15	TGTGCCAGCAGCTTAGAACAGGGCTCCAACTATGGCTACACCTTC	CASSLEQGSNYGYTF
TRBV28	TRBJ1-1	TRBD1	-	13	TGTGCCAGCAGTACAGGACAGGGGATGAGGGCTTTCTTT	CASSTGQGMRAFF
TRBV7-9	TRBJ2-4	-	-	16	TGTGCCAGCAGCCGGGACGTAACAATAGCCAAAAACATTCAGTACTTC	CASSRDVTIAKNIQYF
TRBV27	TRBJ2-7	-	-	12	TGTGCCAGCAGTTATGACTTCTACGAGCAGTACTTC	CASSYDFYEQYF
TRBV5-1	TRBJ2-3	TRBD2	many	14	TGCGCCAGCAGCTTGCAAAGCGGGAGTGATACGCAGTATTTT	CASSLQSGSDTQYF
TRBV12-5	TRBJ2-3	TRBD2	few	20	TGTGCTAGTGGTTTGACACAACCTTGGACTAGCGGCCTCTCACAACATACGCAGTATTTT	CASGLTQPWTSGLSQHTQYF
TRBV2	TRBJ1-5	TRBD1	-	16	TGTGCCAGCAGTGAGAGGCGGCAGGGGGGCAATCAGCCCCAGCATTTT	CASSERRQGGNQPQHF
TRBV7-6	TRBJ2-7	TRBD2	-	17	TGTGCCAGCAGTCCAACATCGGCAGGACTAGCGCGGTACGAGCAGTACTTC	CASSPTSAGLARYEQYF
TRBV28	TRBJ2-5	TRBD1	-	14	TGTGCCAGCAGTTTACCCAGGGGGCCGGGGACCCAGTACTTC	CASSLPRGPGTQYF
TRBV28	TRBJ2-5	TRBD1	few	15	TGTGCCAGCAGTTTACAGGGACAGGGGGGAGAGACCCAGTACTTC	CASSLQGQGGETQYF
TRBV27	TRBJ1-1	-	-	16	TGTGCCAGCAGTTTGACCGCGGACTACGGGAGGACTGAAGCTTTCTTT	CASSLTADYGRTEAFF
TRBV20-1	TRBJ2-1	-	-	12	TGCAGTGCTAGAGATTTGATTGATGAGCAGTTCTTC	CSARDLIDEQFF
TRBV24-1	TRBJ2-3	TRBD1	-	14	TGTGCCACCAGTGCCCGGGACAGATCAGATACGCAGTATTTT	CATSARDRSDTQYF
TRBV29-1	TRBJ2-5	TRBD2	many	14	TGCAGCTTCGGAACTAGCGGGATCTCGGAGACCCAGTACTTC	CSFGTSGISETQYF
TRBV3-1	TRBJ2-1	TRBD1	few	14	TGTGCCAGCAGCCAGAGACAGGGGATAAATGAGCAGTTCTTC	CASSQRQGINEQFF
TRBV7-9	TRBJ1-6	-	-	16	TGTGCCAGCAGCTCCCAGGGGAGTGGGATCGGTTCACCCCTCCACTTT	CASSSQGSGIGSPLHF
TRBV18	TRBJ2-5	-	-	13	TGTGCCAGCTCACCACGGTCTGAAGAGACCCAGTACTTC	CASSPRSEETQYF
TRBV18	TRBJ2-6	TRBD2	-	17	TGTGCCAGCTCACCAGCTAGCGGGGTCCCTGGGGCCAACGTCCTGACTTTC	CASSPASGVPGANVLTF
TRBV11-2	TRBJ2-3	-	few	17	TGTGCCAGCAGCTTAGAGTTCTCGGGGACCAGCACAGATACGCAGTATTTT	CASSLEFSGTSTDTQYF
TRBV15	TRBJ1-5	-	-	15	TGTGCCACCAGCAGAGCGCAGGGTGTTGAAGAGCCCCAGCATTTT	CATSRAQGVEEPQHF
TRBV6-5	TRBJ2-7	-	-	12	TGTGCCAGCACAGGGGCCTCCTACGAGCAGTACTTC	CASTGASYEQYF
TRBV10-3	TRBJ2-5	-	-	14	TGTGCCATCAGTGAAGGCAGACTCCAAGAGACCCAGTACTTC	CAISEGRLQETQYF
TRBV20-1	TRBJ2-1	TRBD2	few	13	TGCAGTGCTCACGGGACTAGTTATAATGAGCAGTTCTTC	CSAHGTSYNEQFF
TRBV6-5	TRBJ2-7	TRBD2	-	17	TGTGCCAGCAGTTATGGGACTAGCGGGAGCCTCTCCTACGAGCAGTACTTC	CASSYGTSGSLSYEQYF
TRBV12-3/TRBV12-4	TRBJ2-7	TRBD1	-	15	TGTGCCAGCAGTCCTCACGGGACAGGACCCTACGAGCAGTACTTC	CASSPHGTGPYEQYF
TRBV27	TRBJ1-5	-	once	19	TGTGCCAGCGCCCGGAGGGGGTCAGGGTACGCTGCGCTTAATCAGCCCCAGCATTTT	CASARRGSGYAALNQPQHF
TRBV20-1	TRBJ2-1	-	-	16	TGCAGTGCTAGAGATCGAGGGGGGGTGGGTTTTAATGAGCAGTTCTTC	CSARDRGGVGFNEQFF
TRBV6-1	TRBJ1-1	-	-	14	TGTGCCAGCAGTCGGGTGGGGGGGAACACTGAAGCTTTCTTT	CASSRVGGNTEAFF
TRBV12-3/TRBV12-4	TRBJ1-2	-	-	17	TGTGCCAGCAGTTTAGCGCTAAGCGAGGGCGTCTACTATGGCTACACCTTC	CASSLALSEGVYYGYTF
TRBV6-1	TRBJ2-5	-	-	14	TGTGCCAGGCCAACCCAGGGTTGTGAAGAGACCCAGTACTTC	CARPTQGCEETQYF
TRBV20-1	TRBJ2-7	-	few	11	TGCAGCGCCACGGGGGTCAACGAGCAGTACTTC	CSATGVNEQYF
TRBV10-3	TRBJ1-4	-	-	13	TGTGCCATCAGAGCAGACAGGAATGAAAAACTGTTTTTT	CAIRADRNEKLFF
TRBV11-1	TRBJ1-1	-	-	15	TGTGCCAGCAGCTTAGGCCTCTCCATGAACACTGAAGCTTTCTTT	CASSLGLSMNTEAFF
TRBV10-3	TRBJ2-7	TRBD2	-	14	TGTGCCATCAATTTATCCGGGGGGAGGGGTGAGCAGTACTTC	CAINLSGGRGEQYF
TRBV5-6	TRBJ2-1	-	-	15	TGTGCCAGCAGCTCACGGACTCCTTCCTACAATGAGCAGTTCTTC	CASSSRTPSYNEQFF
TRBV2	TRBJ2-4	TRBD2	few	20	TGTGCCAGCAGTGAACCCCAGGGACTAGCGGGAGTGGGGGCCAAAAACATTCAGTACTTC	CASSEPQGLAGVGAKNIQYF